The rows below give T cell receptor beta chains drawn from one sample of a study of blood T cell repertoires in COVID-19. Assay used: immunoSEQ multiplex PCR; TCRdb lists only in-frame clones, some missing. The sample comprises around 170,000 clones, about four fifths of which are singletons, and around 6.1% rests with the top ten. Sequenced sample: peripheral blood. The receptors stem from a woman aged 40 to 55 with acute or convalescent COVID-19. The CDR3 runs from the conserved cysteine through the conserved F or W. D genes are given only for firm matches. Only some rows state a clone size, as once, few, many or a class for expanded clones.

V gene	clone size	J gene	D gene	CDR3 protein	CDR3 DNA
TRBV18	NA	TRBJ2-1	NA	CASSPPVGDYQFF	TGTGCCAGCTCACCACCGGTAGGAGATTATCAGTTCTTC
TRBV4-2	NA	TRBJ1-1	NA	CASSQDLGRMNTEAFF	TGTGCCAGCAGCCAAGACCTCGGGAGGATGAACACTGAAGCTTTCTTT
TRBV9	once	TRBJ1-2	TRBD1	CASSVDPGQGDTNYGYTF	TGTGCCAGCAGCGTAGATCCGGGACAGGGAGATACGAACTATGGCTACACCTTC
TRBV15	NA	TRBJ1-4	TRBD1	CATSREGAGTGGVNEKLFF	TGTGCCACCAGCAGAGAAGGTGCCGGGACAGGGGGCGTCAATGAAAAACTGTTTTTT
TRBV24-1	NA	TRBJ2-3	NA	CATSDFTQQADTQYF	TGTGCCACCAGTGATTTTACTCAGCAGGCAGATACGCAGTATTTT
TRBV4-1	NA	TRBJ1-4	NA	CASSQVTRLNEKLFF	TGCGCCAGCAGCCAAGTGACGAGACTTAATGAAAAACTGTTTTTT
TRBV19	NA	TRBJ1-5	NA	CASSNRQSASNQPQHF	TGTGCCAGTAGTAACCGACAGTCGGCGAGCAATCAGCCCCAGCATTTT
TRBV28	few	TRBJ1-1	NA	CASSVEETLAEAFF	TGTGCCAGCAGTGTTGAGGAGACCCTGGCTGAAGCTTTCTTT
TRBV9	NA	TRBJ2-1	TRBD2	CASSVGSGGAWNEQFF	TGTGCCAGCAGCGTAGGTAGCGGGGGGGCTTGGAATGAGCAGTTCTTC
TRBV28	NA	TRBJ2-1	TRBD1	CASNARTGGSYNEQFF	TGTGCCAGCAACGCCCGGACAGGGGGGTCCTACAATGAGCAGTTCTTC
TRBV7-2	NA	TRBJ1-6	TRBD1	CASSSDRGYGSPLHF	TGTGCCAGCAGCTCCGACAGGGGGTATGGGTCACCCCTCCACTTT
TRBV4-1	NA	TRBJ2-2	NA	CASSQGFLAGGELFF	TGCGCCAGCAGCCAAGGGTTCCTGGCTGGCGGGGAGCTGTTTTTT
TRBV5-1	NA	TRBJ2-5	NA	CASSLQGGGETQYF	TGCGCCAGCAGCTTGCAGGGCGGCGGAGAGACCCAGTACTTC
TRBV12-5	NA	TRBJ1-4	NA	CASGLVLRERVEKLFF	TGTGCTAGTGGTTTGGTACTACGTGAACGGGTAGAAAAACTGTTTTTT
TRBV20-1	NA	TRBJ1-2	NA	CTPGVNYGYTF	TGCACCCCTGGAGTTAACTATGGCTACACCTTC
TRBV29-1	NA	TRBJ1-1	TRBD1	CSAPQGGMNTEAFF	TGCAGCGCGCCCCAGGGGGGTATGAACACTGAAGCTTTCTTT
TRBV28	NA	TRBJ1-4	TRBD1	CASSQPTGATTNEKLFF	TGTGCCAGCAGTCAACCCACAGGGGCCACAACTAATGAAAAACTGTTTTTT
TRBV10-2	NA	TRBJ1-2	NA	CASKGGGGYGYTF	TGCGCCAGCAAGGGAGGTGGGGGCTATGGCTACACCTTC
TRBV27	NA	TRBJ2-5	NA	CASSSAKETQYF	TGTGCCAGCAGTTCTGCTAAAGAGACCCAGTACTTC
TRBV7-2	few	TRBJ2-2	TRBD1	CASSSGQANTGELFF	TGTGCCAGCAGCTCGGGACAGGCGAACACCGGGGAGCTGTTTTTT
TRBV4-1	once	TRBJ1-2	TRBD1	CASSQVGTGGVLDGYTF	TGCGCCAGCAGCCAAGTGGGGACAGGGGGCGTCTTAGATGGCTACACCTTC
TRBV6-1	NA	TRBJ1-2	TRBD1	CASSEVRGSSYTF	TGTGCCAGCAGTGAAGTCAGGGGGAGTTCCTACACCTTC
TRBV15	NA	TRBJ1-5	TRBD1	CATSRTRQGWDQPQHF	TGTGCCACCAGCAGAACTCGACAGGGGTGGGATCAGCCCCAGCATTTT
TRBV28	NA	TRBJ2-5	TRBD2	CASSFLAGTQETQYF	TGTGCCAGCAGTTTCCTAGCGGGGACACAAGAGACCCAGTACTTC
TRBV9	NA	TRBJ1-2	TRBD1	CASSGDLTGVVYGYTF	TGTGCCAGCAGCGGAGACCTGACAGGGGTGGTCTATGGCTACACCTTC
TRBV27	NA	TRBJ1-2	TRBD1	CASRSLEGARYGYTF	TGTGCCAGCAGAAGCCTTGAGGGGGCGCGCTATGGCTACACCTTC
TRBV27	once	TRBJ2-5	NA	CASSTYGGHPGETQYF	TGTGCCAGCAGTACCTATGGGGGACACCCGGGGGAGACCCAGTACTTC
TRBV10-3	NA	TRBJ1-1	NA	CAIRPDRNTEAFF	TGTGCCATCAGGCCCGACAGGAACACTGAAGCTTTCTTT
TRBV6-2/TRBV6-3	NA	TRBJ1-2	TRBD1	CASSTNRGLGYGYTF	TGTGCCAGCAGTACAAACAGGGGGCTCGGCTATGGCTACACCTTC
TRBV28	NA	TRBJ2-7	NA	CASSLGGLYEQYF	TGTGCCAGCAGTTTAGGCGGGCTTTACGAGCAGTACTTC
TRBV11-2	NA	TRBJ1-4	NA	CASSRTDSNEKLFF	TGTGCCAGCAGCCGCACGGACAGTAATGAAAAACTGTTTTTT